The 12 T cell receptor beta chains below were found in one sample sequenced in a study of cytomegalovirus exposure and HLA in healthy donors. PCR primers comprised 60 Vbeta and 13 Jbeta primers. Clones were sequenced by immunoSEQ multiplex PCR, and TCRdb holds only the in-frame ones, with some missing. The data hold about 120,000 clones, with around 77% observed a single time. Sequences were obtained from PBMCs. The source is a man younger than 35 in good health and CMV-seropositive.

The rearrangement joins TRBV5-1 to TRBJ1-1; the D gene is possibly TRBD1 (5 bases). CDR3 length: 16 residues. Germline CDR1 SGHRS, CDR2 YFSETQ. Trimming left V 0 bases short and J 1 base short, with 13 bases between. The DNA for the CDR3 is TGCGCCAGCAGCTTGGGATGGGGGGGTAAGAACACTGAAGCTTTCTTT. This encodes CASSLGWGGKNTEAFF.

This chain connects TRBV7-6 to TRBJ1-2; a weak D match, TRBD1 (5 bases). V was trimmed by 5 bases and J by 2 bases, leaving 15 bases between them. From germline, CDR1 is SGHVS and CDR2 FNYEAQ. CDR3 length: 15 residues. The CDR3 DNA reads TGTGCCAGCAGCCCCACGTCGGGGGTAAACTATGGCTACACCTTC. Amino acid sequence: CASSPTSGVNYGYTF.

A few counts support this clone. The chain combines TRBV10-3 with TRBJ2-7; maybe TRBD1 (10 bases). CDR1 and CDR2 from the germline V gene are ENHRY and SYGVKD. This CDR3 has 18 amino acids. V was pared by 11 bases and J by 1 base, with 30 bases between. The CDR3 here is CASHDRDRGAGGSYEQYF. The CDR3 DNA follows: TGTGCCTCGCACGACCGGGACAGGGGAGCGGGAGGTTCCTACGAGCAGTACTTC.

This clone was counted a single time. The chain couples TRBV6-1 to TRBJ1-4, with TRBD1 identical over 12 bases. V lost 0 bases, J lost 4 bases, and 9 bases stayed unmatched. There are 19 residues in the CDR3. The germline gives CDR1 MNHNS, CDR2 SASEGT. CDR3: CASSEAPKGQGANNEKLFF. The CDR3 coding sequence is TGTGCCAGCAGTGAAGCTCCCAAGGGACAGGGGGCTAATAATGAAAAACTGTTTTTT.

This clone was observed once. This chain connects TRBV6-5 to TRBJ2-7, with D uncertain. The CDR3 sequence is 15 residues long. V was shortened by 0 bases and J by 0 bases, with 9 bases between the two germline ends. Germline CDR1 and CDR2: MNHEY and SVGAGI. In DNA form, the CDR3 reads TGTGCCAGCAGTTACTCATTTGTCGGCTCCTACGAGCAGTACTTC. Translation gives CASSYSFVGSYEQYF.

This clone was seen a single time. The chain uses TRBV27 and TRBJ1-4; no clear D. Between the trimmed V and J ends, which lost 10 bases and 8 bases, there was a span of 14 bases. Germline CDR1 reads MNHEY; CDR2 reads SMNVEV (reference sequence). The CDR3 loop spans 12 amino acids. The DNA for the CDR3 is TGTGCCACGGGCCCACCGGGGGAAAAACTGTTTTTT. Protein sequence: CATGPPGEKLFF. Together with reference TRBV27 and TRBJ1-4, the CDR3 gives the full variable domain: EAQVTQNPRYLITVTGKKLTVTCSQNMNHEYMSWYRQDPGLGLRQIYYSMNVEVTDKGDVPEGYKVSRKEKRNFPLILESPSPNQTSLYFCATGPPGEKLFFGSGTQLSVL.

The genes are TRBV19 and TRBJ1-2; the D is unclear. Germline values: CDR1 LNHDA, CDR2 SQIVND (reference sequence). V was shortened by 3 bases and J by 6 bases, with 8 bases between the two germline ends. This CDR3 region has 12 residues. CDR3 loop: CASSIGLDGYTF. DNA of the CDR3: TGTGCCAGTAGTATTGGGCTGGATGGCTACACCTTC. The full variable domain, in which reference TRBV19 and TRBJ1-2 provide the parts outside the CDR3, is DGGITQSPKYLFRKEGQNVTLSCEQNLNHDAMYWYRQDPGQGLRLIYYSQIVNDFQKGDIAEGYSVSREKKESFPLTVTSAQKNPTAFYLCASSIGLDGYTFGSGTRLTVV.

The V gene is TRBV5-4, the J gene TRBJ2-2; a possible D gene is TRBD2 (6 bases). CDR1 is SGHNT and CDR2 is YYREEE in the germline V gene (reference sequence). The CDR3 sequence is 15 residues long. Trimming took off 2 bases at V and 1 base at J, with 9 bases between the two ends. The CDR3 is CASSFAGWNTGELFF. In DNA form, the CDR3 reads TGTGCCAGCAGCTTCGCGGGGTGGAACACCGGGGAGCTGTTTTTT.

The chain uses TRBV5-1 and TRBJ2-1; 7 bases align to TRBD2. J was trimmed by 6 bases and V by 1 base; bases with no gene match: 7. The CDR3 contains 15 residues. Germline loops: CDR1 SGHRS, CDR2 YFSETQ. CDR3 protein: CASSLPGLPSNEQFF. CDR3 in DNA: TGCGCCAGCAGCTTGCCGGGACTACCCTCCAATGAGCAGTTCTTC.

V is TRBV5-1 and J is TRBJ2-3; maybe TRBD2 (6 bases). Looked up from germline, CDR1 is SGHRS and CDR2 is YFSETQ. The CDR3 is 15 residues long. V was pared by 3 bases and J by 0 bases, with 11 bases between. CDR3 nucleotides: TGCGCCAGCAGCTGGCTAGCGACTAGCACAGATACGCAGTATTTT. Translating it yields CASSWLATSTDTQYF.

This clone is a singleton in its sample. The rearrangement joins TRBV9 to TRBJ1-3; D ambiguous. Trimming removed 3 bases at V and 0 bases at J, with 10 bases between. CDR3 length: 15 amino acids. Germline loops: CDR1 SGDLS, CDR2 YYNGEE. The CDR3 DNA is TGTGCCAGCAGCGCCGGCGGATACTCTGGAAACACCATATATTTT. As protein: CASSAGGYSGNTIYF. Combining the CDR3 with reference TRBV9 and TRBJ1-3 gives the whole variable domain DSGVTQTPKHLITATGQRVTLRCSPRSGDLSVYWYQQSLDQGLQFLIQYYNGEERAKGNILERFSAQQFPDLHSELNLSSLELGDSALYFCASSAGGYSGNTIYFGEGSWLTVV.

The table lists this clone with a few counts. The chain is built from TRBV4-1 and TRBJ2-2; 7 nucleotides align to TRBD1. Per the germline V gene, CDR1 is MGHRA and CDR2 is YSYEKL. V shed 4 bases and J 3 bases; nucleotides not matched to a gene: 5. CDR3 length equals 15 residues. Written as DNA, the CDR3 is TGCGCCAGCAGCCTACAGGGGAAGGACACCGGGGAGCTGTTTTTT. Its translation: CASSLQGKDTGELFF.